The 10 T cell receptor beta chains listed next were all sequenced from one sample in a study of cytomegalovirus exposure and HLA in healthy donors. The PCR used 60 Vbeta and 13 Jbeta primers. Clones were read by immunoSEQ multiplex PCR, and TCRdb kept only the in-frame ones, dropping some. The data contain over 200,000 clones, 85% of them seen just once; the ten biggest clones take up about 1.2%. What was sequenced was PBMCs. Receptors were obtained from a human donor in good health.

The chain uses TRBV28 and TRBJ1-2; weak D call: TRBD1 (6 bases). Trimming removed 5 bases from V and 7 bases from J, with 17 bases in between. Looked up from germline, CDR1 is MDHEN and CDR2 is SYDVKM. This CDR3 region has 14 residues. This CDR3 reads CASSPSFRGGGYTF. In DNA, the CDR3 is TGTGCCAGCAGTCCTAGTTTCAGGGGCGGTGGCTACACCTTC.

This rearrangement joins TRBV5-1 to TRBJ1-1; weak D call: TRBD1 (5 bases). The germline V and J ends were trimmed by 3 bases and 2 bases, with 14 bases remaining between them. The CDR3 consists of 15 residues. Germline CDR1 reads SGHRS; CDR2 reads YFSETQ. The CDR3 protein is CASSWGHRGNTEAFF. The CDR3 DNA is TGCGCCAGCAGCTGGGGCCACCGAGGAAACACTGAAGCTTTCTTT.

The J gene is TRBJ1-2, the V gene TRBV5-4, with D perhaps matching TRBD1 (6 bases). Germline V gene sequence: CDR1 SGHNT, CDR2 YYREEE (reference sequence). V dropped 4 bases and J dropped 3 bases, with 16 bases sitting between them. This CDR3 has 15 amino acids. The CDR3 coding sequence is TGTGCCAGCAGCGTGGGGGCAGGGAGGGACTATGGCTACACCTTC. Translation gives CASSVGAGRDYGYTF.

V and J are TRBV6-5 and TRBJ2-1; 8 nucleotides match TRBD1. The CDR3 contains 15 residues. Germline trimming cut 4 bases from V and 6 bases from J; bases unmatched to any gene: 8. Germline-derived CDR1 and CDR2 are MNHEY and SVGAGI. In nucleotides, the CDR3 is TGTGCCAGCAGTTCGGCTGGGACAGGCGTCAATGAGCAGTTCTTC. Its protein product is CASSSAGTGVNEQFF.

This clone was seen a handful of times. The rearrangement uses TRBV5-1 and TRBJ1-4; 8 bases line up with TRBD1. The CDR3 has 15 residues. CDR1 SGHRS and CDR2 YFSETQ come from the germline V gene. Trimming took 6 bases from V and 5 from J; bases not matched to a gene: 9. The CDR3 protein is CASKKSGQENEKLFF. Here the CDR3 DNA reads TGCGCCAGCAAGAAGTCGGGACAGGAAAATGAAAAACTGTTTTTT.

The V gene is TRBV28, the J gene TRBJ2-7; TRBD1 aligns across 11 bases. CDR1 and CDR2 from the germline V gene are MDHEN and SYDVKM. The CDR3 has 21 residues. Unmatched junction bases numbered 17, after V lost 1 base and J lost 0 bases. This CDR3 is CASSLYTLPGQGVGSSYEQYF. The CDR3 region has the DNA TGTGCCAGCAGTTTATACACCTTACCGGGACAGGGGGTCGGTAGCTCCTACGAGCAGTACTTC.

J is TRBJ1-1 and V is TRBV7-2; the D is unclear. The V gene's germline CDR1 is SGHTA and CDR2 FQGNSA. This CDR3 is 14 amino acids long. Trimming cost V 5 bases and J 4 bases, with 14 bases left between them. CDR3 coding DNA: TGTGCCAGCAGCCCTGTCGTCCTGAGCACTGAAGCTTTCTTT. Its protein product is CASSPVVLSTEAFF.

The chain is built from TRBV4-2 and TRBJ1-2, with a tentative D call TRBD1 (5 bases). The germline V gene encodes CDR1 LGHNA and CDR2 YNFKEQ. V gave up 0 bases and J gave up 4 bases, with 12 bases separating them. This CDR3 region has 15 residues. CDR3 region: CASSQDVGGVYGYTF. For the CDR3, the DNA is TGTGCCAGCAGCCAAGATGTGGGAGGGGTCTATGGCTACACCTTC.

The chain is built from TRBV4-3 and TRBJ2-1; D may be TRBD1 (6 bases). From germline, CDR1 is LGHNA and CDR2 YSLEER. V was pared by 5 bases and J by 16 bases, with 18 bases between. CDR3 length equals 12 residues. In nucleotides, the CDR3 is TGCGCCAGCAGCTTGAACAGGGACATGGGATTCTTC. This sequence encodes CASSLNRDMGFF.

The chain uses TRBV18 and TRBJ1-2, with TRBD1 as a possible D gene (5 bases). The CDR3 consists of 14 residues. Germline V lookup: CDR1 KGHSH, CDR2 LQKENI. V lost 2 bases, J lost 6 bases, and 13 bases lay in between. The CDR3: CASSPSWGVDGYTF. The CDR3 nucleotides read TGTGCCAGCTCACCATCTTGGGGGGTCGATGGCTACACCTTC. The complete variable domain, with remaining parts taken from reference TRBV18 and TRBJ1-2, reads NAGVMQNPRHLVRRRGQEARLRCSPMKGHSHVYWYRQLPEEGLKFMVYLQKENIIDESGMPKERFSAEFPKEGPSILRIQQVVRGDSAAYFCASSPSWGVDGYTFGSGTRLTVV.